This is a list of T cell receptor beta chains from one sample in a study of shared clonotypes between healthy human individuals. Produced via immunoSEQ multiplex PCR; TCRdb's table is partial and in-frame only. This sample has roughly 1,100,000 clones, with roughly 75% found just once. The material sequenced was memory CD4+ T cells sorted from blood. All receptors come from a young man in good health. The CDR3 runs from the conserved cysteine through the conserved F or W. A D gene is named only where the DNA matches it firmly. Clone size is not always given. Where it is, it says once, few, many or a class for expanded clones.

J gene,clone size,D gene,V gene,CDR3 DNA,CDR3 protein
TRBJ1-6,NA,NA,TRBV5-6,TGTGCCAGCAGCTTCCCATTTAATTCACCCCTCCACTTT,CASSFPFNSPLHF
TRBJ2-7,NA,TRBD2,TRBV27,TGTGCCAGCAGTTTCTCCGGGAGGTACGAGCAGTACTTC,CASSFSGRYEQYF
TRBJ2-1,NA,TRBD2,TRBV19,TGTGCCAGTAGTTCCGGCGGACTAGCGGTATCCTCCTACAATGAGCAGTTCTTC,CASSSGGLAVSSYNEQFF
TRBJ2-1,NA,TRBD1,TRBV19,TGTGCCAGTAGCCCCGGGACAGGGAACAATGAGCAGTTCTTC,CASSPGTGNNEQFF
TRBJ1-5,once,NA,TRBV27,TGTGCCAGCAGTTTGTCCACAGGGAGCGGCCAGCCCCAGCATTTT,CASSLSTGSGQPQHF
TRBJ1-2,NA,NA,TRBV7-2,TGTGCCAGCAGCTTAAGCCAGCGAAACTATGGCTACACCTTC,CASSLSQRNYGYTF
TRBJ1-1,NA,TRBD1,TRBV18,TGTGCCAGCTCCCCAAGGACAGGGGGCAACACTGAAGCTTTCTTT,CASSPRTGGNTEAFF
TRBJ1-5,once,NA,TRBV28,TGTGCCAGCAGTCCAGGGGTTCTCGGGAATCAGCCCCAGCATTTT,CASSPGVLGNQPQHF
TRBJ2-5,NA,NA,TRBV4-1,TGCGCCAGCAGCCAAGATCGGACGGGGCGAGAGACCCAGTACTTC,CASSQDRTGRETQYF
TRBJ1-4,NA,NA,TRBV25-1,TGTGCCAGCACCCAGGGATCCATAACTAATGAAAAACTGTTTTTT,CASTQGSITNEKLFF
TRBJ2-7,NA,TRBD2,TRBV18,TGTGCCAGCTCCCGGGGGAGGGTGACTTTCTACGAGCAGTACTTC,CASSRGRVTFYEQYF
TRBJ1-5,NA,NA,TRBV6-1,TGTGCCAGCAGAACCGACCGGGGCAATCAGCCCCAGCATTTT,CASRTDRGNQPQHF
TRBJ2-5,few,NA,TRBV19,TGTGCCCCCGAGCAGGATTGTGAGACCCAGTACTTC,CAPEQDCETQYF
TRBJ2-2,NA,NA,TRBV28,TGTGCCAGCAGTTGGGGGGACACCGGGGAGCTGTTTTTT,CASSWGDTGELFF
TRBJ1-2,NA,TRBD1,TRBV4-1,TGCGCCAGCAGCCAAACCGGGACAGCCGCCGGCTACACCTTC,CASSQTGTAAGYTF
TRBJ1-2,NA,NA,TRBV30,TGTGCCTGGCTTGGCAGTCAGAGGACCTTC,CAWLGSQRTF
TRBJ2-6,NA,NA,TRBV11-2,TGTGCCAGCAGCTTAGATATGGCCAACGTCCTGACTTTC,CASSLDMANVLTF
TRBJ1-2,once,NA,TRBV7-2,TGTGCCAGCAGCTCCAGCCGCGTGGGGATCGATGGCTACACCTTC,CASSSSRVGIDGYTF
TRBJ2-4,NA,TRBD1,TRBV19,TGTGCCAGTAGTATAAACACAGGGGGAGTGGACATTCAGTACTTC,CASSINTGGVDIQYF
TRBJ2-7,NA,TRBD2,TRBV6-5,TGTGCCAGCAGTTACTCAATAGCGGGGGGGCCAAGCGAGCAGTACTTC,CASSYSIAGGPSEQYF
TRBJ2-2,NA,NA,TRBV5-1,TGCGCCAGCCGTCAAGGGGCGGTGAACACCGGGGAGCTGTTTTTT,CASRQGAVNTGELFF
TRBJ2-5,NA,NA,TRBV5-4,TGTGCCAGCAGTCCAACAAACGAGGCCCTCACCACCCAGTACTTC,CASSPTNEALTTQYF
TRBJ1-3,NA,TRBD1,TRBV5-1,TGCGCCAGCAGCTTGTATGGGACAGGAGGAAACACCATATATTTT,CASSLYGTGGNTIYF
TRBJ2-5,NA,NA,TRBV30,TGTGCCTGGAGTCCTTCCAAAGAGACCCAGTACTTC,CAWSPSKETQYF
TRBJ2-5,NA,TRBD2,TRBV9,TGTGCCAGCACTAGCGGGAGAATTCCGGAGACCCAGTACTTC,CASTSGRIPETQYF
TRBJ1-3,NA,NA,TRBV28,TGTGCCAGCAGTTCCGGGGAGGTGACTGGAAACACCATATATTTT,CASSSGEVTGNTIYF
TRBJ1-1,NA,NA,TRBV7-2,TGTGCCAGCAGCTTACTTCAGGGCGGCACTGAAGCTTTCTTT,CASSLLQGGTEAFF
TRBJ2-7,once,NA,TRBV9,TGTGCCAGCAGCGTTTCCCTAGCAGACTACGAGCAGTACTTC,CASSVSLADYEQYF
TRBJ2-3,NA,NA,TRBV10-2,TGCGCCAGCAGTGATTGGTCAGTTATTAGCACAGATACGCAGTATTTT,CASSDWSVISTDTQYF
TRBJ2-7,few,NA,TRBV7-9,TGTGCCAGCAGCTTAGAACTAGCATACGAGCAGTACTTC,CASSLELAYEQYF
TRBJ1-2,NA,NA,TRBV7-2,TGTGCCAGCAGCCGGACAGATGGGCACTATGGCTACACCTTC,CASSRTDGHYGYTF
TRBJ2-1,NA,TRBD2,TRBV5-4,TGTGCCAGCAGCCAAAAGACTAGCGGGTTCTACAATGAGCAGTTCTTC,CASSQKTSGFYNEQFF
TRBJ2-3,NA,NA,TRBV7-9,TGTGCCAGCAGCTCCTCCACAAATACGCAGTATTTT,CASSSSTNTQYF
TRBJ1-5,NA,NA,TRBV18,TGTGCCAGCTCACGTCGGGACTCCAATCAGCCCCAGCATTTT,CASSRRDSNQPQHF
TRBJ2-3,NA,NA,TRBV10-3,TGTGCCACCCAGGGTTTAGATACGCAGTATTTT,CATQGLDTQYF
TRBJ2-6,NA,TRBD2,TRBV5-6,TGTGCCAGCAGCATGGGAGCTAGCGGGGGCCCCTCTGGGGCCAACGTCCTGACTTTC,CASSMGASGGPSGANVLTF
TRBJ2-2,few,NA,TRBV9,TGTGCCACCGTCGCCGGGGAGCTGTTTTTT,CATVAGELFF
TRBJ1-4,NA,NA,TRBV5-1,TGCGCCAGCAGACAGGGCCCGGGAGACGAAAAACTGTTTTTT,CASRQGPGDEKLFF
TRBJ1-6,NA,TRBD1,TRBV19,TGTGCCAGTAGTATTGAACAGGGGCCAAATTCACCCCTCCACTTT,CASSIEQGPNSPLHF
TRBJ2-7,NA,NA,TRBV6-1,TGTGCCAGTACCGCGTATAAGTACTACGAGCAGTACTTC,CASTAYKYYEQYF
TRBJ2-7,NA,TRBD1,TRBV6-6,TGTGCCAGCAGTCGCCCGACAGGGGGTTCCTACGAGCAGTACTTC,CASSRPTGGSYEQYF
TRBJ1-6,NA,TRBD1,TRBV18,TGTGCCAGCTCACCGCAACAGGGGGCAGAATCACCCCTCCACTTT,CASSPQQGAESPLHF
TRBJ1-2,NA,TRBD1,TRBV10-3,TGTGCCATCAAAGGACAGGGTGGCTACACCTTC,CAIKGQGGYTF
TRBJ2-5,NA,TRBD2,TRBV5-1,TGCGCCAGCAGTTATAGGGGAGGGAACCAAGAGACCCAGTACTTC,CASSYRGGNQETQYF
TRBJ2-7,NA,NA,TRBV9,TGTGCCAGCAGCGTAGGGATATTCGGGGACGAGCAGTACTTC,CASSVGIFGDEQYF
TRBJ2-1,NA,NA,TRBV18,TGTGCCAGCTCACCTCTAGCGTATGGGAATGAGCAGTTCTTC,CASSPLAYGNEQFF
TRBJ2-3,NA,NA,TRBV18,TGTGCCAGCTCACCCGATGGGTCACGCACAGATACGCAGTATTTT,CASSPDGSRTDTQYF
TRBJ2-7,many,TRBD1,TRBV5-5,TGTGCCAGCAGCTTACAGGACAGGGGGCGGTACGAGCAGTACTTC,CASSLQDRGRYEQYF
TRBJ1-1,NA,TRBD1,TRBV10-3,TGTGCCATCAGTACCGGGACAGGGGCCACTGAAGCTTTCTTT,CAISTGTGATEAFF
TRBJ1-5,NA,NA,TRBV6-6,TGTGCCAGCAGTTACTCGTTTGGACAGCTCAATCAGCCCCAGCATTTT,CASSYSFGQLNQPQHF